This entry lists 19 T cell receptor beta chains sequenced from one sample in a study of CD8 T cells in Susac syndrome. After extraction with the RNeasy kit, roughly 0.5 to 1 ug of the RNA was reverse transcribed using random hexamers. TCRdb reanalysed the immunoSEQ multiplex PCR reads using MiXCR and keeps one entry per CDR3 protein. The repertoire holds about 440,000 distinct CDR3 sequences, with about 85% as singletons. Sequencing input: CD8+ T cells from PBMCs. Receptor source: a human donor with multiple sclerosis.

The chain recombines TRBV30 with TRBJ1-1; D is uncertain. V lost 3 bases and J 11 bases, leaving 13 bases between the germline ends. This CDR3 contains 11 residues. Germline CDR1 and CDR2: GTSNPN and SVGIG (reference sequence). CDR3 nucleotide sequence: TGTGCCTGGAGCTCTGGGATAGAGGCTTTCTTT. Its translation: CAWSSGIEAFF.

This chain uses TRBV28 with TRBJ1-2; 9 positions agree with TRBD1. This CDR3 has 15 residues. The trim removed 8 bases at V and 4 bases at J, leaving 11 bases unmatched. Germline CDR1 reads MDHEN; CDR2 reads SYDVKM. The CDR3 DNA reads TGTGCCAGCCGATTCGCCACAGGGGGCTCCTATGGCTACACCTTC. Amino acid sequence: CASRFATGGSYGYTF.

This rearrangement joins TRBV11-2 to TRBJ2-1, with 7 positions matching TRBD2. This CDR3 region has 19 residues. V shed 5 bases, J shed 2 bases, and the junction held 18 bases outside the gene matches. In germline, CDR1 is SGHAT, CDR2 FQNNGV. The CDR3 DNA follows: TGTGCCAGCAGCCACGATTGGGATAGCCTGGGAGGGGCCTACAATGAGCAGTTCTTC. Its translation is CASSHDWDSLGGAYNEQFF.

V and J are TRBV3-1 and TRBJ2-5, with TRBD2 matching 15 bases. Germline CDR1 and CDR2: LGHDT and YNNKEL (reference sequence). The CDR3 sequence is 18 residues long. The V segment lost 0 bases and the J segment 4 bases; nucleotides outside the gene matches: 6. CDR3 DNA sequence: TGTGCCAGCAGCCAAGATTGGACTAGCGGGAGGGCCGTAGAGACCCAGTACTTC. Protein product: CASSQDWTSGRAVETQYF.

This clonotype was detected only once. This chain connects TRBV30 to TRBJ1-5, with 7 bases that match TRBD1. The V segment lost 2 bases and the J segment 3 bases; nucleotides outside the gene matches: 4. The CDR3 contains 14 residues. The germline V gene has CDR1 GTSNPN and CDR2 SVGIG (reference sequence). CDR3 sequence reads: CAWSLGTDNQPQHF. Here the CDR3 DNA reads TGTGCCTGGAGTCTAGGGACAGACAATCAGCCCCAGCATTTT.

The chain joins TRBV5-1 to TRBJ2-1; D might be TRBD2 (5 bases). V shed 2 bases and J shed 7 bases, with 22 bases lying between them. Germline lookup yields CDR1 SGHRS and CDR2 YFSETQ. The CDR3 is 17 residues long. CDR3 loop: CASSLRSWTGTLNEQFF. In nucleotides, the CDR3 is TGCGCCAGCAGCTTAAGATCTTGGACGGGAACGTTGAATGAGCAGTTCTTC.

The J gene is TRBJ2-2, the V gene TRBV10-2, with D tentatively TRBD2 (7 bases). The CDR3 has 17 amino acids. V was pared by 6 bases and J by 4 bases, with 21 bases between. CDR1 is WSHSY, CDR2 SAAADI, per germline. CDR3 region: CASSDQLNGGLTGELFF. The DNA of the CDR3 is TGCGCCAGCAGCGATCAACTAAACGGGGGGCTCACCGGGGAGCTGTTTTTT.

The rearrangement uses TRBV4-2 and TRBJ2-7; 8 positions agree with TRBD2. Trimming took 0 bases from V and 2 from J; bases not matched to a gene: 3. This CDR3 contains 15 residues. Germline lookup yields CDR1 LGHNA and CDR2 YNFKEQ. CDR3 region: CASSQEVAGTYEQYF. CDR3 bases: TGTGCCAGCAGCCAAGAAGTAGCGGGAACCTACGAGCAGTACTTC.

This clonotype was seen a handful of times. The CDR3 spells CASSQPGDNYEQYF. DNA of the CDR3: TGTGCCAGCAGTCAACCGGGAGATAACTACGAGCAGTACTTC. The chain links TRBV6-1 to TRBJ2-7; possibly TRBD2 for D (6 bases). V dropped 5 bases and J dropped 3 bases, with 14 bases sitting between them. This CDR3 is 14 amino acids long. Germline V gene lookup returns CDR1 MNHNS and CDR2 SASEGT.

This chain links TRBV6-2 or TRBV6-3 with TRBJ2-1; 8 bases line up with TRBD1. Trimming took 6 bases from V and 3 from J; bases not matched to a gene: 7. The germline CDR1 and CDR2 sequences are MNHEY and SVGEGT. This CDR3 contains 15 residues. The CDR3 region has the DNA TGTGCCAGCAGCCAGGACAGGGAGGACTACAATGAGCAGTTCTTC. It is translated as CASSQDREDYNEQFF.

V usage is TRBV5-5 and J usage is TRBJ2-7; 7 nucleotides align to TRBD1. Germline-derived CDR1 and CDR2 are SGHKS and YYEKEE (reference sequence). With 0 bases clipped from V and 6 bases from J, the junction kept 21 bases outside the gene matches. The CDR3 loop spans 19 amino acids. The CDR3 loop reads CASSLVGLEGGLSKGEQYF. CDR3 bases: TGTGCCAGCAGCTTGGTCGGGTTGGAAGGGGGCCTGTCGAAAGGCGAGCAGTACTTC.

The gene calls are TRBV29-1 and TRBJ2-7, with D maybe TRBD2 (6 bases). The V end lost 0 bases, the J end lost 6 bases, and 18 bases lay between the germline ends. From germline, CDR1 is SQVTM and CDR2 ANQGSEA. This CDR3 has 15 residues. CDR3 region: CSVEDRGKESREQYF. Here the CDR3 DNA reads TGCAGCGTTGAAGATCGCGGGAAAGAGTCTCGCGAGCAGTACTTC.

The CDR3 region has the DNA TGTGCCAGTTATAGGGGTGGCGGATACAATGAGCAGTTCTTC. Translated, it gives CASYRGGGYNEQFF. The chain links TRBV27 to TRBJ2-1, with D maybe TRBD1 (5 bases). Germline CDR1 MNHEY, CDR2 SMNVEV (reference sequence). This CDR3 has 14 residues. Trimming left V 9 bases short and J 4 bases short, with 16 bases between.

V usage is TRBV29-1 and J usage is TRBJ2-5; D gene unclear. Trimming shortened V by 2 bases and J by 0 bases, and 4 bases separated the two germline ends. The CDR3 extends over 12 amino acids. CDR1 and CDR2 (germline): SQVTM, ANQGSEA. CDR3 coding DNA: TGCAGCGTTGAATTCAACCAAGAGACCCAGTACTTC. This gives the protein CSVEFNQETQYF.

This rearrangement joins TRBV7-9 to TRBJ2-2; unclear D gene. Trimming removed 5 bases at V and 2 bases at J, with 6 bases between. From germline, CDR1 is SEHNR and CDR2 FQNEAQ (reference sequence). The CDR3 contains 13 residues. CDR3 nucleotide sequence: TGTGCCAGCAGCCCTGACAACACCGGGGAGCTGTTTTTT. Protein sequence: CASSPDNTGELFF.

V gene TRBV30 combines with J gene TRBJ1-3; D is ambiguous. The CDR3 runs 16 residues. CDR1 is GTSNPN and CDR2 is SVGIG in the germline V gene (reference sequence). The ends were cut back, 0 bases at V and 0 bases at J, with 12 bases in the middle. DNA of the CDR3: TGTGCCTGGAGTGTAGACGGCGAGAGCTCTGGAAACACCATATATTTT. As protein: CAWSVDGESSGNTIYF.

This chain joins TRBV27 and TRBJ1-1; D is unclear. The ends were cut back, 5 bases at V and 3 bases at J, with 10 bases in the middle. The CDR3 has 13 amino acids. The V gene's germline CDR1 is MNHEY and CDR2 SMNVEV (reference sequence). In nucleotides, the CDR3 is TGTGCCAGCAGTATCGCCTGGGACACTGAAGCTTTCTTT. It encodes CASSIAWDTEAFF.

V gene TRBV30 combines with J gene TRBJ2-7; D is ambiguous. The CDR3 is 12 residues long. Germline V gene sequence: CDR1 GTSNPN, CDR2 SVGIG (reference sequence). Between the trimmed V and J ends, which lost 5 bases and 3 bases, there was a span of 11 bases. CDR3 in DNA: TGTGCCTGGTCGAGGATGAACTACGAGCAGTACTTC. Translating it yields CAWSRMNYEQYF.

This chain joins TRBV30 and TRBJ2-1; the D gene is possibly TRBD1 (6 bases). Trimming took 2 bases from V and 10 from J, leaving 15 bases between them. Germline CDR1 is GTSNPN and CDR2 is SVGIG (reference sequence). This CDR3 has 13 amino acids. This CDR3 reads CAWSIQQGGEQFF. The CDR3 DNA follows: TGTGCCTGGAGTATTCAACAGGGTGGGGAGCAGTTCTTC.